This T cell receptor beta chain was sequenced in a study of T cell repertoires in cytomegalovirus infection. Study-wide background: Selected CMV epitopes included recently identified HLA-C-restricted ones as well as well-studied HLA-B-restricted ones. Public TCR beta signature analysis indicated the presence of both CMV infection and matching HLA type.

Each CDR3 protein is one row after TCRdb ran MiXCR on the reads. The table lists 700,000 to 900,000 distinct CDR3 sequences, roughly 28% of them singletons, with around 14% in the top ten. Whole-study findings and limits: Totalled public TCR beta family frequency picked out people who carried CMV plus the relevant HLA. CMV-specific TCR beta clonotypes restricted by HLA-C dominated the ex vivo response.

This CDR3 comprises 16 residues. Trimming stripped 3 bases from V and 7 bases from J, with 19 bases between. CDR1 is SEHNR and CDR2 is FQNEAQ in the germline V gene (reference sequence). On this clonotype itself: The antigen is unknown.

Sequenced here: cultured CD8+ T cells from PBMCs, sampled from culture after CMV antigen stimulation. This clonotype originated in a human donor in good health (CMV status not recorded). Some clones in this sample may be carry-over from other donors' samples. The chain combines TRBV7-9 with TRBJ2-1; perhaps TRBD2 as D (7 bases). The CDR3, as DNA: TGTGCCAGCAGCTTGGCGGCGGGGGCTCTAGAAAATGAGCAGTTCTTC. Its translation is CASSLAAGALENEQFF.